The 7 T cell receptor beta chains below were found in one sample sequenced in a study of T cell responses to AZD1222 COVID-19 vaccine. The assay was immunoSEQ multiplex PCR, and TCRdb's table has in-frame clones only and misses some. The table includes about 140,000 clones, approximately 90% detected once. This specimen consisted of peripheral blood, obtained on day 0 of AZD1222 vaccination. The receptors stem from an adult in good health.

This chain uses TRBV29-1 with TRBJ1-1; no reliable D call. The CDR3 is made up of 13 amino acids. CDR1 is SQVTM and CDR2 is ANQGSEA in the germline V gene. Deletions cut 2 bases from V and 3 bases from J, with 10 bases between. CDR3 coding DNA: TGCAGCGTTGAATCCAGGCTACACACTGAAGCTTTCTTT. Translated, it gives CSVESRLHTEAFF.

This rearrangement joins TRBV18 to TRBJ1-4, with TRBD1 matching over 8 bases. The V gene's germline CDR1 is KGHSH and CDR2 LQKENI. V lost 6 bases to trimming and J lost 6 bases; unmatched junction nucleotides: 12. The CDR3 spans 16 residues. For the CDR3, the DNA is TGTGCCAGCTCCACACCGTGGGCACAGGGGGATGAAAAACTGTTTTTT. As protein: CASSTPWAQGDEKLFF.

In this sample, this clone turned up once. The V and J genes are TRBV4-1 and TRBJ1-1; 8 nucleotides agree with TRBD1. The CDR3 totals 17 residues. V shed 1 base, J shed 0 bases, and the junction held 7 bases outside the gene matches. Germline CDR1 and CDR2: MGHRA and YSYEKL. The CDR3 is CASSQGRTGPMNTEAFF. The CDR3 coding sequence is TGCGCCAGCAGCCAAGGAAGGACAGGGCCCATGAACACTGAAGCTTTCTTT.

The DNA of the CDR3 is TGTGCCAGTAGTATAATAGGACTAGCGGGGGGGCTCGGGAATGAGCAGTTCTTC. This sequence encodes CASSIIGLAGGLGNEQFF. V usage is TRBV19 and J usage is TRBJ2-1; TRBD2 matches 15 bases. CDR1 is LNHDA and CDR2 is SQIVND in the germline V gene (reference sequence). CDR3 size: 18 residues. With V trimmed by 2 bases and J by 7 bases, 9 bases remained unmatched.

The V and J genes are TRBV5-1 and TRBJ2-5; D call uncertain. Trimming took 0 bases from V and 3 from J, leaving 6 bases between them. CDR3 length: 13 residues. CDR1 is SGHRS, CDR2 YFSETQ, per germline. For the CDR3, the DNA is TGCGCCAGCAGCTTGGTGGCCAAAGAGACCCAGTACTTC. It is translated as CASSLVAKETQYF.

The V call is TRBV27, the J call TRBJ2-1; D possibly uses TRBD1 or TRBD2 (5 bases each). V was trimmed by 6 bases and J by 7 bases, leaving 19 bases between them. CDR3 length: 15 residues. The germline gives CDR1 MNHEY, CDR2 SMNVEV (reference sequence). CDR3 protein: CASSLDRDARNEQFF. In DNA, the CDR3 is TGTGCCAGCAGCTTAGACCGGGACGCCCGGAATGAGCAGTTCTTC.

The chain employs TRBV29-1 and TRBJ2-2, with 8 bases that match TRBD2. The V segment lost 8 bases and the J segment 7 bases; nucleotides outside the gene matches: 9. Germline V gene data show CDR1 as SQVTM and CDR2 as ANQGSEA. The CDR3 has 13 amino acids. CDR3 protein: CSFRRGADGELFF. CDR3 nucleotide sequence: TGCAGCTTCCGGCGGGGGGCCGACGGGGAGCTGTTTTTT.